This T cell receptor beta chain was recovered during a study of blood T cell repertoires in COVID-19. Germline V gene sequence: CDR1 MGHRA, CDR2 YSYEKL. This CDR3 has 12 residues. V was cut by 4 bases and J by 6 bases, with 10 bases left in between. Self-reported history from a screening survey and questionnaire set each donor's cohort. Original data processing: The assay estimated nucleated cells by amplifying reference gene primers. Using immunoSEQ multiplex PCR, the repertoire was profiled, and TCRdb retains in-frame clones only, with some absent. The DNA gave D and trimming, while V, J and clone size come from that table. The data contain 220,000 or so clones, 90% of them singletons.

The sequenced material came from PBMCs or T cells enriched from blood (not recorded which). The J gene is TRBJ2-7, the V gene TRBV4-1; D unclear. The sequence came from a young man who had been exposed to COVID-19. Here the CDR3 reads CASSLGGGEQYF. The CDR3 DNA is TGCGCCAGCAGCCTCGGTGGTGGCGAGCAGTACTTC.